The 7 T cell receptor beta chains reported below all come from one sample, sequenced in a study of CXCR3-negative and CXCR3-positive naive CD8 T cells. No antigen has been identified for these receptors. General study results and limits: Naive cells that were CXCR3-positive had more hydrophobic TRB CDR3s (compared with CXCR3-negative naive cells).

Carrying UMI labels, the TRB cDNA libraries were prepared through 5' RACE. TCRdb re-called the 5' RACE reads and shows each CDR3 protein once, DNA omitted. The table counts about 98,000 distinct CDR3 sequences; about 1% lies in the top ten. Sequencing was performed on naive CXCR3+ CD8+ T cells from blood. Subset here: CD45RO-CCR7+CD27+CD95- naive CD8+ T cells expressing CXCR3 (TNR3+). All receptors come from a human donor in good health. Some clones in this sample may be carry-over from other donors' samples.

This chain connects TRBV27 to TRBJ2-7; TCRdb's D call of TRBD1 is untestable without DNA. Germline V gene lookup returns CDR1 MNHEY and CDR2 SMNVEV (reference sequence). CDR3 length equals 15 residues. CDR3 protein: CASSYLGDSHYEQYF.

The CDR3 protein is CATSRGGPGEQYF. The chain links TRBV15 to TRBJ2-7; TCRdb selects TRBD2, and the lack of DNA leaves this call unchecked. This CDR3 region has 13 residues. CDR1 LNHNV and CDR2 YYDKDF come from the germline V gene (reference sequence).

This CDR3 reads CASSHPGQGAYEQYF. The rearrangement links TRBV28 to TRBJ2-7; the D call of TRBD1 rests on TCRdb alone, since no DNA is present to check it. The CDR3 spans 15 residues. Germline loops: CDR1 MDHEN, CDR2 SYDVKM.

The chain carries TRBV9 and TRBJ2-7; the TCRdb D gene call, TRBD2, has no DNA to confirm it. Per germline, CDR1 SGDLS and CDR2 YYNGEE. The CDR3 runs 13 residues. The CDR3 here is CASSVAGPGEQYF.

The chain carries TRBV7-2 and TRBJ2-1; the D gene TCRdb calls, TRBD1, cannot be checked with no DNA. Germline-derived CDR1 and CDR2 are SGHTA and FQGNSA. This CDR3 has 15 amino acids. The CDR3 protein is CASSLQDRVYNEQFF.

J is TRBJ2-7 and V is TRBV18; lacking DNA, the TRBD1 call made by TCRdb goes unchecked. From germline, CDR1 is KGHSH and CDR2 LQKENI. The CDR3 covers 14 residues. The CDR3 protein is CASSPRGAPDEQYF.

J is TRBJ1-2 and V is TRBV20-1; there is no DNA to check the TCRdb D call of TRBD1. The CDR3 is 14 residues long. From germline, CDR1 is DFQATT and CDR2 SNEGSKA (reference sequence). The CDR3 protein is CSARPTGTNYGYTF.